Listed below are T cell receptor beta chains from one sample, sequenced in a study of T cells after yellow fever vaccination. Each CDR3 protein gets one entry after TCRdb re-called the 5' RACE reads with MiXCR. The data show around 250,000 distinct CDR3 sequences, 6.9% seen once. This specimen consisted of CD4+ T cells sorted from PBMCs, obtained 15 days after the yellow fever booster vaccination. The receptors here all came from a man in his thirties or forties who received the YFV17D yellow fever vaccine. Both conserved end residues are part of each CDR3. D genes are given only for firm matches. Expanded clones get a size class; other rows say once, few or many, or leave the size out.

TRBJ2-5,TRBV3-1,TRBD1,few,TGTGCCAGCAGCCCAGGGACAGGGGGCATAGAGACCCAGTACTTC,CASSPGTGGIETQYF
TRBJ2-7,TRBV27,TRBD2,many,TGTGCCAGCAGGGGGGGGAGGCGCTGGGTGCAGTACTTC,CASRGGRRWVQYF
TRBJ2-1,TRBV20-1,NA,NA,TGCAGTGCTATACCGGGACTCCGAAGCTCCTACAATGAGCAGTTCTTC,CSAIPGLRSSYNEQFF
TRBJ1-2,TRBV5-1,NA,NA,TGCGCCAGCAGCTTGGTGGCAGGGGAAGGCTACACCTTC,CASSLVAGEGYTF
TRBJ2-7,TRBV20-1,NA,many,TGCAGTGCTGAAAACAGAGGACCCCTCGAGCAGTACTTC,CSAENRGPLEQYF
TRBJ2-5,TRBV20-1,NA,many,TGCAGTGCTAGAGATTGGACAAATGAAGAGACCCAGTACTTC,CSARDWTNEETQYF
TRBJ2-5,TRBV5-1,TRBD1,few,TGCGCCAGCAAGCGACAGGGGGCATTGAACCAAGAGACCCAGTACTTC,CASKRQGALNQETQYF
TRBJ2-5,TRBV12-3/TRBV12-4,NA,few,TGTGCCAGCAGGATAGCGGAGACCCAGTACTTC,CASRIAETQYF
TRBJ2-7,TRBV20-1,TRBD2,NA,TGCAGTGCTAGGCCCGCAGGACTAGCGGGAAGACACGAGCAGTACTTC,CSARPAGLAGRHEQYF
TRBJ2-3,TRBV5-1,TRBD1,NA,TGCGCCACCCGACCCGGGGCGGGACAGGGGACAGATACGCAGTATTTT,CATRPGAGQGTDTQYF
TRBJ2-5,TRBV10-3,NA,many,TGTGCCATCAGCGCCGGAGGGGTCGGTGAGACCCAGTACTTC,CAISAGGVGETQYF
TRBJ1-4,TRBV25-1,TRBD1,NA,TGTGCCAGCAGTATAACTTGGACAGGGGAGAACGAAAAACTGTTTTTT,CASSITWTGENEKLFF
TRBJ2-7,TRBV12-3/TRBV12-4,NA,many,TGTGCCAGCAATGGGCCGATCTCCTACGAGCAGTACTTC,CASNGPISYEQYF
TRBJ2-7,TRBV7-3,NA,NA,TGTGCCAGCAGCCCAAGTCACGGGTACGAGCAGTACTTC,CASSPSHGYEQYF
TRBJ2-5,TRBV5-4,NA,few,TGTGCCAGCAGCTTGGCCGGGGGTCGGGCAGAGACCCAGTACTTC,CASSLAGGRAETQYF
TRBJ1-2,TRBV7-2,NA,NA,TGTGCCAGCAGCTTACCGCCAGCCCCAACCTATGGCTACACCTTC,CASSLPPAPTYGYTF
TRBJ1-6,TRBV20-1,NA,many,TGCAGTGCTTCTCCGACCTTTCCCTCTTATAATTCACCCCTCCACTTT,CSASPTFPSYNSPLHF
TRBJ2-1,TRBV7-2,NA,many,TGTGCCAGCAGCCAGGTGATGTCCAGGGCCGATGAGCAGTTCTTC,CASSQVMSRADEQFF
TRBJ2-1,TRBV12-3/TRBV12-4,NA,few,TGTGCCAGCAGCCCTGACGAGAACCGGAATGAGCAGTTCTTC,CASSPDENRNEQFF
TRBJ2-5,TRBV28,TRBD2,NA,TGTGCCAGCACCGTTCCGGGACTACCTCTTGACCAAGAGACCCAGTACTTC,CASTVPGLPLDQETQYF
TRBJ2-2,TRBV2,TRBD1,NA,TGTGCCAGCAGTGAAGCCGGGACAGGGGGAAGGGAGCTGTTTTTT,CASSEAGTGGRELFF
TRBJ2-1,TRBV7-9,NA,many,TGTGCCAGCAGCTTACCCGGGGGCCATCACTACAATGAGCAGTTCTTC,CASSLPGGHHYNEQFF
TRBJ2-5,TRBV5-1,NA,NA,TGCGCCAGCAGAGTTATAGAAGAGACCCAGTACTTC,CASRVIEETQYF
TRBJ1-5,TRBV20-1,TRBD1,many,TGCAGTGCTAGTGAACAGGGGGGTCAGCCCCAGCATTTT,CSASEQGGQPQHF
TRBJ2-5,TRBV9,NA,NA,TGTGCCAGCAGCTCCCGAGGGGGGATAGGGGAGACCCAGTACTTC,CASSSRGGIGETQYF
TRBJ2-5,TRBV5-5,TRBD2,many,TGTGCCAGCGACCATAGCGGGCAGGGTGAGACCCAGTACTTC,CASDHSGQGETQYF
TRBJ1-1,TRBV5-1,TRBD1,NA,TGCGCCAGCAGGCACGGGACAGGGGGGACTGAAGCTTTCTTT,CASRHGTGGTEAFF
TRBJ1-1,TRBV12-3/TRBV12-4,NA,many,TGTGCCAGCAGTCTCGGGGGGCGGGAGAACACTGAAGCTTTCTTT,CASSLGGRENTEAFF
TRBJ2-7,TRBV20-1,TRBD2,NA,TGCAGTGCTATAGCGGGGAGCTCCTACGAGCAGTACTTC,CSAIAGSSYEQYF
TRBJ2-1,TRBV29-1,NA,many,TGCAGCGGGGACCGAACTGACAATGAGCAGTTCTTC,CSGDRTDNEQFF
TRBJ2-3,TRBV20-1,TRBD1,NA,TGCAGCTTCAGGGGGCAGGGTACGAGGGGTGGCACAGATACGCAGTATTTT,CSFRGQGTRGGTDTQYF
TRBJ1-1,TRBV7-2,NA,few,TGTGCCAGCAGCTTTAAAGGCCGACGGAAAAACACTGAAGCTTTCTTT,CASSFKGRRKNTEAFF
TRBJ2-7,TRBV4-3,NA,few,TGCGCCAGCAGCCAAGCCCTGGGGGGTTACGAGCAGTACTTC,CASSQALGGYEQYF
TRBJ2-1,TRBV5-5,TRBD1,many,TGTGCCAGCAGCCCAAGACAGGGCCTCTACAATGAGCAGTTCTTC,CASSPRQGLYNEQFF
TRBJ1-5,TRBV29-1,NA,many,TGCAGCGTAGGGGATAGCAATCAGCCCCAGCATTTT,CSVGDSNQPQHF
TRBJ1-1,TRBV5-1,NA,NA,TGCGCCAGCAGCTTCCCCGGGGGGCGCACTGAAGCTTTCTTT,CASSFPGGRTEAFF
TRBJ2-7,TRBV7-2,NA,many,TGTGCCAGCAGCTTAGCCAGGGGAATGTACGAGCAGTACTTC,CASSLARGMYEQYF
TRBJ2-7,TRBV20-1,NA,few,TGCAGTGCTCCCCAGGCAGGCGACGCCTACGAGCAGTACTTC,CSAPQAGDAYEQYF
TRBJ2-7,TRBV30,NA,NA,TGTGCCTGGAGTTGGAGGGAATTAGAGCAGTACTTC,CAWSWRELEQYF